This TCR beta chain was recorded in a study of control samples from healthy donors and cancer patients. The CDR3 spans 15 residues. The germline V gene has CDR1 LGHDT and CDR2 YNNKEL (reference sequence). V was cut by 1 base and J by 2 bases, with 9 bases left in between. Produced via immunoSEQ multiplex PCR; TCRdb's table is partial and in-frame only. This sample has 150,000 or so clones; more than 80% occur once, and the top ten carry 5.5% to 7.5%. Input material: blood. The sequence came from a man younger than 35 in good health. The chain carries TRBV3-1 (or the pseudogene TRBV3-2) and TRBJ2-1; D is undetermined. This CDR3 reads CASSQGQVAYNEQFF. The CDR3 DNA reads TGTGCCAGCAGCCAAGGACAAGTTGCCTACAATGAGCAGTTCTTC.